These 25 T cell receptor beta chains originate from one sample sequenced in a study of metastatic and nonmetastatic thyroid tumors. TCRdb re-analyzed the PCR reads using MiXCR. The sample shows over 15,000 clones, 16% of them seen only once. Nobody among the patients had been given any treatment before thyroid surgery. Specimen: blood. The receptors come from a male donor with papillary thyroid cancer or a benign thyroid nodule (not recorded which). Some clones in this sample may be carry-over from other donors' samples.

The table lists this clone with many counts. The chain links TRBV9 to TRBJ2-7, with TRBD2 as a possible D gene (5 bases). There are 14 residues in the CDR3. The V end lost 4 bases, the J end lost 2 bases, and 13 bases lay between the germline ends. CDR1 and CDR2 from the germline V gene are SGDLS and YYNGEE. For the CDR3, the DNA is TGTGCCAGCAGCCCGAGACTATACGCCTACGAGCAGTACTTC. It translates to CASSPRLYAYEQYF.

This clone was counted ten times or more. The chain is built from TRBV6-1 and TRBJ2-3; 7 bases line up with TRBD2. Losses at the gene ends were 6 bases for V and 3 bases for J; bases not matched to a gene: 6. CDR3 size: 14 residues. Germline assignment: CDR1 MNHNS and CDR2 SASEGT. CDR3 in amino acids: CASSQAGPTDTQYF. DNA for the CDR3: TGTGCCAGCAGCCAAGCGGGACCTACAGATACGCAGTATTTT.

This clone was observed at least ten times. The chain employs TRBV5-1 and TRBJ1-1, with no clear D. The CDR3 covers 13 residues. The V gene's germline CDR1 is SGHRS and CDR2 YFSETQ. The V gene lost 1 base and the J gene lost 1 base, with 5 bases spanning the gap. The chain's CDR3 is CASSLLANTEAFF. For the CDR3, the DNA is TGCGCCAGCAGCTTGTTAGCGAACACTGAAGCTTTCTTT. The full variable domain, completed using reference TRBV5-1 and TRBJ1-1, is KAGVTQTPRYLIKTRGQQVTLSCSPISGHRSVSWYQQTPGQGLQFLFEYFSETQRNKGNFPGRFSGRQFSNSRSEMNVSTLELGDSALYLCASSLLANTEAFFGQGTRLTVV.

The gene calls are TRBV5-1 and TRBJ2-7; TRBD1 matches at 7 bases. The germline CDR1 and CDR2 sequences are SGHRS and YFSETQ. Losses at the gene ends were 0 bases for V and 3 bases for J; bases not matched to a gene: 6. There are 15 residues in the CDR3. This chain's CDR3 is CASSLVQGVYYEQYF. The CDR3 DNA is TGCGCCAGCAGCTTGGTGCAGGGGGTCTACTACGAGCAGTACTTC. Supplemented by reference TRBV5-1 and TRBJ2-7, the full variable domain reads KAGVTQTPRYLIKTRGQQVTLSCSPISGHRSVSWYQQTPGQGLQFLFEYFSETQRNKGNFPGRFSGRQFSNSRSEMNVSTLELGDSALYLCASSLVQGVYYEQYFGPGTRLTVT.

This clone was found many times. Here the CDR3 DNA reads TGTGCCAGCATGCCGGGGGAAGCGAGCAGGAGATCGGGGCGGAAAGAGACCCAGTACTTC. Residues: CASMPGEASRRSGRKETQYF. The chain links TRBV6-4 to TRBJ2-5; a weak D match, TRBD2 (6 bases). The ends were cut back, 7 bases at V and 3 bases at J, with 33 bases in the middle. CDR1 MRHNA and CDR2 SNTAGT come from the germline V gene. This CDR3 region has 20 residues.

This clone was seen many times. The chain joins TRBV20-1 to TRBJ2-2, with TRBD2 matching over 7 bases. The CDR3 loop spans 12 amino acids. In germline, CDR1 is DFQATT, CDR2 SNEGSKA (reference sequence). V gave up 5 bases and J gave up 3 bases; unmatched junction bases: 0. The CDR3, as DNA: TGCAGTGCTGCGGGAGACACCGGGGAGCTGTTTTTT. Its translation is CSAAGDTGELFF.

This clone was seen at least ten times. This sequence joins TRBV7-2 and TRBJ2-2; TRBD2 agrees at 10 bases. Germline lookup yields CDR1 SGHTA and CDR2 FQGNSA. V shed 1 base and J 5 bases; nucleotides not matched to a gene: 16. The CDR3 is 20 amino acids. The CDR3 protein is CASSLGWGWTSGDGTGELFF. CDR3 coding DNA: TGTGCCAGCAGCTTAGGTTGGGGTTGGACTAGCGGCGACGGTACCGGGGAGCTGTTTTTT.

By frequency in the sample, this clone is medium-sized. J is TRBJ2-7 and V is TRBV6-1; 11 positions agree with TRBD2. Germline assignment: CDR1 MNHNS and CDR2 SASEGT. This CDR3 has 17 residues. The CDR3 DNA reads as TGTGCTGGCGGGGGGGCTCTAGCGGGAGGTTTTACCTACGAGCAGTACTTC. Residues: CAGGGALAGGFTYEQYF.

The V call is TRBV2, the J call TRBJ2-3, with 9 nucleotides matching TRBD2. The germline gives CDR1 SNHLY, CDR2 FYNNEI. V gave up 4 bases and J gave up 5 bases; unmatched junction bases: 7. The CDR3 is 15 amino acids. The CDR3 DNA follows: TGTGCCAGCAGTGGACTAGCGGTAGTCAAAGATACGCAGTATTTT. Its protein product is CASSGLAVVKDTQYF. The entire variable domain, with the rest obtained from reference TRBV2 and TRBJ2-3, is as follows: EPEVTQTPSHQVTQMGQEVILRCVPISNHLYFYWYRQILGQKVEFLVSFYNNEISEKSEIFDDQFSVERPDGSNFTLKIRSTKLEDSAMYFCASSGLAVVKDTQYFGPGTRLTVL.

Comments on this clone: One end of the junction does not line up with germline, which may come from a read error. This rearrangement joins TRBV10-3 to TRBJ2-7; maybe TRBD2 (6 bases). Germline V CDR1 and CDR2: ENHRY, SYGVKD. CDR3 length: 13 amino acids. The chain's CDR3 is CAIGGGPTFELYF. CDR3 coding DNA: TGTGCCATCGGGGGAGGACCAACCTTCGAGCTGTACTTC.

This clone was counted ten times or more. The V call is TRBV20-1, the J call TRBJ2-7; 8 bases match TRBD1. Germline loops: CDR1 DFQATT, CDR2 SNEGSKA (reference sequence). Germline trimming cut 4 bases from V and 2 bases from J; bases unmatched to any gene: 4. CDR3 size: 13 residues. The CDR3 loop reads CSAMDRDPYEQYF. The DNA of the CDR3 is TGCAGTGCTATGGACAGGGATCCCTACGAGCAGTACTTC.

This clone was observed at least ten times. The chain is built from TRBV28 and TRBJ2-1; TRBD2 might be the D (6 bases). The CDR3 consists of 11 residues. Trimming removed 10 bases at V and 6 bases at J, with 10 bases between. CDR1 is MDHEN, CDR2 SYDVKM, per germline. The CDR3 bases are TGTGCCACCCGGGACTTCAATGAGCAGTTCTTC. This codes for CATRDFNEQFF. Variable domain in full (rest from reference TRBV28 and TRBJ2-1): DVKVTQSSRYLVKRTGEKVFLECVQDMDHENMFWYRQDPGLGLRLIYFSYDVKMKEKGDIPEGYSVSREKKERFSLILESASTNQTSMYLCATRDFNEQFFGPGTRLTVL.

This clone has ten or more counts. The same CDR3 is also encoded by other DNA sequences in this sample. The chain has TRBV19 and TRBJ1-5; 8 bases line up with TRBD1. The CDR3 is 16 amino acids. Germline CDR1 LNHDA, CDR2 SQIVND (reference sequence). With V trimmed by 0 bases and J by 3 bases, 4 bases remained unmatched. This CDR3 is CASSIDRTGINQPQHF. In DNA form, the CDR3 reads TGTGCCAGTAGTATAGACCGGACAGGGATCAATCAGCCCCAGCATTTT.

V is TRBV6-9 and J is TRBJ1-6; D is undetermined. CDR3 length: 12 amino acids. Germline V gene data show CDR1 as MNHGY and CDR2 as SVAAGI. The V end was cut by 4 bases, the J end by 2 bases, with 0 bases between. CDR3 nucleotide sequence: TGTGCCAGCAGTTCCTATAATTCACCCCTCCACTTT. Protein sequence: CASSSYNSPLHF.

This rearrangement joins TRBV20-1 to TRBJ2-5; perhaps TRBD1 as D (5 bases). Trimming cost V 1 base and J 5 bases, with 20 bases left between them. Germline V gives CDR1 DFQATT, CDR2 SNEGSKA (reference sequence). The CDR3 spans 16 residues. The CDR3 region has the DNA TGCAGTGCTAGAGTTGGGGTGGGGCGGCTCGGGGAGACCCAGTACTTC. Its translation is CSARVGVGRLGETQYF.

This clone was observed at least ten times. The gene calls are TRBV19 and TRBJ1-5; D is uncertain. With 0 bases removed from V and 4 bases from J, the gap between germline ends came to 7 bases. The CDR3 length is 14 residues. Looked up from germline, CDR1 is LNHDA and CDR2 is SQIVND (reference sequence). The CDR3 DNA reads TGTGCCAGTAGTATAGAGGCAGAGAATCAGCCCCAGCATTTT. The encoded protein is CASSIEAENQPQHF.

The sample holds many counts of this clone. This chain joins TRBV24-1 and TRBJ1-5, with no clear D. V gave up 5 bases and J gave up 0 bases, with 10 bases separating them. The CDR3 length is 15 residues. Germline V CDR1 and CDR2: KGHDR, SFDVKD. DNA for the CDR3: TGTGCCACCAGTGGGGAGAGAGATAGCAATCAGCCCCAGCATTTT. Amino acids: CATSGERDSNQPQHF.

The table lists this clone with many counts. The chain carries TRBV7-9 and TRBJ2-7, with no clear D. Germline lookup yields CDR1 SEHNR and CDR2 FQNEAQ (reference sequence). Trimming removed 5 bases at V and 6 bases at J, with 14 bases between. The CDR3 sequence is 13 residues long. The CDR3 bases are TGTGCCAGCAGCACCTTAGGTCACGGCGAGCAGTACTTC. Translating gives CASSTLGHGEQYF.

This clone was picked up many times. This chain joins TRBV28 and TRBJ2-7, with unresolved D. The CDR3 sequence is 12 residues long. The V end lost 6 bases, the J end lost 1 base, and 7 bases lay between the germline ends. Germline loops: CDR1 MDHEN, CDR2 SYDVKM. This CDR3 reads CASSTNSYEQYF. CDR3 DNA: TGTGCCAGCAGCACAAATTCCTACGAGCAGTACTTC.

This clone was recorded many times. V and J are TRBV28 and TRBJ2-7, with 7 positions matching TRBD2. The CDR3 has 15 residues. The ends lost 5 bases at V and 9 bases at J; junction bases unmatched: 16. Germline V CDR1 and CDR2: MDHEN, SYDVKM. For the CDR3, the DNA is TGTGCCAGCAGTCCTCAGAGCGGGGCTCTAACCTCGCAGTACTTC. Protein product: CASSPQSGALTSQYF.

The chain links TRBV5-8 to TRBJ2-7; D may be TRBD2 (6 bases). Germline CDR1 is SGHTS and CDR2 is YDEGEE. The CDR3 extends over 13 amino acids. V was clipped by 7 bases and J by 3 bases, with 14 bases between them. The CDR3 nucleotides read TGTGCCAGCCTACAATCTAGCGACTACGAGCAGTACTTC. Translating gives CASLQSSDYEQYF.

In this sample, this clone turned up many times. The J gene is TRBJ2-1, the V gene TRBV5-1; TRBD2 agrees at 10 bases. With 0 bases clipped from V and 9 bases from J, the junction kept 6 bases outside the gene matches. The germline gives CDR1 SGHRS, CDR2 YFSETQ. The CDR3 runs to 15 residues. CDR3 loop: CASSLGRTSGGEQFF. DNA for the CDR3: TGCGCCAGCAGCTTGGGTCGGACTAGCGGAGGTGAGCAGTTCTTC.

This clone was seen ten or more times. The rearrangement joins TRBV27 to TRBJ2-7, with D possibly being TRBD2 (6 bases). CDR1 and CDR2 (germline): MNHEY, SMNVEV (reference sequence). This CDR3 has 13 amino acids. Trimming removed 4 bases from V and 3 bases from J, with 10 bases in between. The CDR3 region has the DNA TGTGCCAGCAGTTCCTGGACTAACTACGAGCAGTACTTC. The encoded protein is CASSSWTNYEQYF.

This clone ranks as medium-sized. V gene TRBV4-2 combines with J gene TRBJ1-6; D is perhaps TRBD1 (6 bases). This CDR3 is 15 amino acids long. V shed 3 bases and J shed 7 bases, with 13 bases lying between them. Germline-derived CDR1 and CDR2 are LGHNA and YNFKEQ. The CDR3 DNA reads TGTGCCAGCAGCCAGGGAACAGGGTTAAATTCACCCCTCCACTTT. Its translation: CASSQGTGLNSPLHF.

There are many counts of this clone. CDR3 residues: CASSPPVMDGELFF. CDR3 in DNA: TGTGCCAGCTCACCACCGGTCATGGACGGGGAGCTGTTTTTT. The chain carries TRBV18 and TRBJ2-2, with D unresolved. CDR1 KGHSH and CDR2 LQKENI come from the germline V gene. V dropped 0 bases and J dropped 7 bases, with 9 bases sitting between them. The CDR3 is 14 amino acids. The full variable domain, in which reference TRBV18 and TRBJ2-2 provide the parts outside the CDR3, is NAGVMQNPRHLVRRRGQEARLRCSPMKGHSHVYWYRQLPEEGLKFMVYLQKENIIDESGMPKERFSAEFPKEGPSILRIQQVVRGDSAAYFCASSPPVMDGELFFGEGSRLTVL.